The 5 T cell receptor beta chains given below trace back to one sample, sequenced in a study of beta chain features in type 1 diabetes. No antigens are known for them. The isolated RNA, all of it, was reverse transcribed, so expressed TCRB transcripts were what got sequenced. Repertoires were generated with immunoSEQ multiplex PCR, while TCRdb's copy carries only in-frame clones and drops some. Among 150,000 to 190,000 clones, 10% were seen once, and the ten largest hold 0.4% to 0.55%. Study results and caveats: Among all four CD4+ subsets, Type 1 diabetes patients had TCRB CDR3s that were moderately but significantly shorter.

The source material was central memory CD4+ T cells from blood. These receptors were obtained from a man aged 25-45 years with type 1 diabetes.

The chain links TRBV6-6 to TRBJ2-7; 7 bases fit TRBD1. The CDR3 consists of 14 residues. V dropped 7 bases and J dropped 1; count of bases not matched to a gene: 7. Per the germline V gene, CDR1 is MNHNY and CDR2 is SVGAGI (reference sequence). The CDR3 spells CASIAGTASYEQYF. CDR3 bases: TGTGCCAGCATTGCCGGGACAGCATCCTACGAGCAGTACTTC.

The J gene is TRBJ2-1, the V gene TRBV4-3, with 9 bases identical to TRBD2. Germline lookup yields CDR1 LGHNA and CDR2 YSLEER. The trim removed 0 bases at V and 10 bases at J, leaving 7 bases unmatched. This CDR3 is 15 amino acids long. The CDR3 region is CASSQDRASGNEQFF. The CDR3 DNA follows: TGCGCCAGCAGCCAAGATCGGGCTAGCGGGAACGAGCAGTTCTTC.

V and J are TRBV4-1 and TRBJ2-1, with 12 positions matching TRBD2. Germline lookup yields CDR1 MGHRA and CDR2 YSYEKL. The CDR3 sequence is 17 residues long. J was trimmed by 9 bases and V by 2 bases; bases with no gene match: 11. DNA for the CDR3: TGCGCCAGCAGCCAACAGACTAGCGGGAGATATTCTGGTGAGCAGTTCTTC. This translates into CASSQQTSGRYSGEQFF.

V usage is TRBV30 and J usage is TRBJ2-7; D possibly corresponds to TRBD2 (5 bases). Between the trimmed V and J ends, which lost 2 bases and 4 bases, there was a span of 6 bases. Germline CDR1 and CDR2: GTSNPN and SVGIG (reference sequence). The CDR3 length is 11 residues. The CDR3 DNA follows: TGTGCCTGGAGTTGGAGGTACGAGCAGTACTTC. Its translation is CAWSWRYEQYF.

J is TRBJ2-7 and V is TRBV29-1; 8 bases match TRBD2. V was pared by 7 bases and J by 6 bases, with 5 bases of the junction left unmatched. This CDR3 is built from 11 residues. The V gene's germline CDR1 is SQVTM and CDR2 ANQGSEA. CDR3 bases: TGCAGCGGATTTACTAGCGGCGAGCAGTACTTC. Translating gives CSGFTSGEQYF.